This T cell receptor beta chain was found in a study of T cell responses to AZD1222 COVID-19 vaccine. Overall study: Investigators merged groups given second doses at roughly 4 or roughly 12 weeks.

Study findings and constraints: With dominance at 160-218 and 743-854, vaccine-associated CD4 TCRs spanned spike. Baseline seropositivity occurred in only six AZD1222 recipients. Close to half of spike-specific TCRs reportedly recognize unmutated variant regions.

Trimming removed 5 bases at V and 7 bases at J, with 15 bases between. The CDR3 extends over 14 amino acids. Germline loops: CDR1 SGHTA, CDR2 FQGNSA. As for this clone: The antigen remains unidentified.

Clones were read by immunoSEQ multiplex PCR, and TCRdb kept only the in-frame ones, dropping some. The data contain about 120,000 clones, more than 85% of them singletons. The sample in question was peripheral blood, obtained on day 0 of AZD1222 vaccination. The rearrangement uses TRBV7-2 and TRBJ1-3; a weak D match, TRBD1 (5 bases). The sequence was collected from an adult in good health. CDR3 sequence: CASSLGPSGNTIYF. The DNA for the CDR3 is TGTGCCAGCAGCCTGGGGCCTTCGGGGAACACCATATATTTT.